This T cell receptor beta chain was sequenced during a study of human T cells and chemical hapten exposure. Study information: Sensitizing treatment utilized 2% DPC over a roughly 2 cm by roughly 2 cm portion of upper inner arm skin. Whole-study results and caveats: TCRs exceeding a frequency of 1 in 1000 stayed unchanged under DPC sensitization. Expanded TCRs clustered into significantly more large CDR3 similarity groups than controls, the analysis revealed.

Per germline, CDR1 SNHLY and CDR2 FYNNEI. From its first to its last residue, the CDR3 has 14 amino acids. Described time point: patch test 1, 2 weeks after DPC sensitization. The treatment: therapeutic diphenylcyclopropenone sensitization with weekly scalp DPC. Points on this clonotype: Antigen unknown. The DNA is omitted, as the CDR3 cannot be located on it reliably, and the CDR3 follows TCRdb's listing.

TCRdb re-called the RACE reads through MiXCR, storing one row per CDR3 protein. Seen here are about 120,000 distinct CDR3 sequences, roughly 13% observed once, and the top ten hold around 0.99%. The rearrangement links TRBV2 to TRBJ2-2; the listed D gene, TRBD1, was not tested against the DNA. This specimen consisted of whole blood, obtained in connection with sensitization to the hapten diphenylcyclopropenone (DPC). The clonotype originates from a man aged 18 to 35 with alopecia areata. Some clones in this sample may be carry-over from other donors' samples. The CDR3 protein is CASILDRNTGELFF.